The text below deals with one T cell receptor (beta chain). The data stem from a study of technical replicates of blood from several donors. The data were produced by immunoSEQ multiplex PCR, yet TCRdb's version contains in-frame clones alone and is incomplete. Seen here are some 70,000 clones, about 97% observed once, and the top ten hold 0.25% to 0.3%. V was pared by 5 bases and J by 5 bases, with 10 bases between. The CDR3 length is 13 residues. The germline gives CDR1 SEHNR, CDR2 FQNEAQ (reference sequence). Material for sequencing was T cells isolated from PBMCs. This chain links TRBV7-9 with TRBJ2-1, with D unclear. The TCR was taken from a human donor in good health. The CDR3 DNA sequence: TGTGCCAGCAGCCTGTACGAGAACAATGAGCAGTTCTTC. It encodes CASSLYENNEQFF. Supplemented by reference TRBV7-9 and TRBJ2-1, the full variable domain reads DTGVSQNPRHKITKRGQNVTFRCDPISEHNRLYWYRQTLGQGPEFLTYFQNEAQLEKSRLLSDRFSAERPKGSFSTLEIQRTEQGDSAMYLCASSLYENNEQFFGPGTRLTVL.